Each of the 28 T cell receptor beta chains below was sequenced from the same sample in a study of CD8 T cells in Susac syndrome. Random hexamers were used to reverse transcribe an amount of 0.5 to 1 ug RNA. TCRdb passed the immunoSEQ multiplex PCR reads through MiXCR, listing each CDR3 protein once. This sample carries about 440,000 distinct CDR3 sequences, more than 80% of them seen once, and the ten largest clones take about 0.1%. Material for sequencing was CD8+ T cells from PBMCs. Every receptor here comes from a human donor with multiple sclerosis.

The chain has TRBV27 and TRBJ2-7, with 9 bases that match TRBD1. Germline loops: CDR1 MNHEY, CDR2 SMNVEV (reference sequence). Trimming took 1 base from V and 6 from J; bases not matched to a gene: 4. The CDR3 sequence is 14 residues long. CDR3 sequence: CASSLWTGDAEQYF. The CDR3, as DNA: TGTGCCAGCAGTTTATGGACAGGGGATGCCGAGCAGTACTTC.

The gene calls are TRBV30 and TRBJ1-4; no clear D gene. The CDR3 extends over 12 amino acids. V dropped 2 bases and J dropped 3 bases, with 4 bases sitting between them. Germline V gene lookup returns CDR1 GTSNPN and CDR2 SVGIG (reference sequence). DNA of the CDR3: TGTGCCTGGAGTTCGGCTAATGAAAAACTGTTTTTT. Translated, it gives CAWSSANEKLFF.

This clonotype was observed a single time. The chain couples TRBV7-9 to TRBJ1-1; D is undetermined. Trimming took off 1 base at V and 1 base at J, with 7 bases between the two ends. The CDR3 is 14 residues long. Germline CDR1 SEHNR, CDR2 FQNEAQ (reference sequence). The CDR3 nucleotides are TGTGCCAGCAGCTTAGGGTACCCGAACACTGAAGCTTTCTTT. Translation gives CASSLGYPNTEAFF. The full variable domain, in which reference TRBV7-9 and TRBJ1-1 provide the parts outside the CDR3, is DTGVSQNPRHKITKRGQNVTFRCDPISEHNRLYWYRQTLGQGPEFLTYFQNEAQLEKSRLLSDRFSAERPKGSFSTLEIQRTEQGDSAMYLCASSLGYPNTEAFFGQGTRLTVV.

The chain recombines TRBV27 with TRBJ2-7; D unresolved. Trimming removed 3 bases from V and 2 bases from J, with 11 bases in between. Germline V gives CDR1 MNHEY, CDR2 SMNVEV (reference sequence). CDR3 length: 14 amino acids. CDR3 in amino acids: CASSLSSPPYEQYF. The CDR3 nucleotides read TGTGCCAGCAGTTTGTCAAGTCCCCCCTACGAGCAGTACTTC.

The V gene is TRBV12-3 or TRBV12-4, the J gene TRBJ2-1, with TRBD2 as a possible D gene (6 bases). Trimming shortened V by 10 bases and J by 4 bases, and 11 bases separated the two germline ends. This CDR3 is 12 amino acids long. The CDR3 nucleotides read TGTGCCACCCAGGGACTTTACAATGAGCAGTTCTTC. Translation gives CATQGLYNEQFF.

This chain uses TRBV5-1 with TRBJ1-4, with unresolved D. The CDR3 loop spans 13 amino acids. Germline CDR1 and CDR2: SGHRS and YFSETQ. V shed 4 bases and J shed 6 bases, with 10 bases lying between them. The chain's CDR3 is CASSGLMDEKLFF. The DNA for the CDR3 is TGCGCCAGCAGCGGGCTGATGGATGAAAAACTGTTTTTT.

CDR3 bases: TGCAGCGTTGAGACCGGGGAGGACTATGGCTACACCTTC. Translated, it gives CSVETGEDYGYTF. The chain joins TRBV29-1 to TRBJ1-2; D remains ambiguous. The CDR3 loop spans 13 amino acids. Deletions cut 3 bases from V and 3 bases from J, with 11 bases between. Germline CDR1 is SQVTM and CDR2 is ANQGSEA. Drawing the rest from reference TRBV29-1 and TRBJ1-2, the complete variable domain is SAVISQKPSRDICQRGTSLTIQCQVDSQVTMMFWYRQQPGQSLTLIATANQGSEATYESGFVIDKFPISRPNLTFSTLTVSNMSPEDSSIYLCSVETGEDYGYTFGSGTRLTVV.

The chain carries TRBV6-1 and TRBJ2-3; D unclear. The CDR3 extends over 14 amino acids. The germline V and J ends were trimmed by 9 bases and 6 bases, with 19 bases remaining between them. Per the germline V gene, CDR1 is MNHNS and CDR2 is SASEGT. In DNA form, the CDR3 reads TGTGCCAGGACCGGCGAAAGGCATGCGGATACGCAGTATTTT. Translating gives CARTGERHADTQYF.

This chain links TRBV6-4 with TRBJ2-6, with D possibly matching TRBD1 (5 bases). The germline V and J ends were trimmed by 2 bases and 0 bases, with 8 bases remaining between them. The CDR3 runs to 16 residues. The germline gives CDR1 MRHNA, CDR2 SNTAGT. CDR3 sequence (DNA): TGTGCCAGCAGTGACCGACAGCTCTCTGGGGCCAACGTCCTGACTTTC. Its protein is CASSDRQLSGANVLTF.

The CDR3 sequence is CASSLIRRTGSNQPQHF. CDR3 DNA: TGTGCCAGCAGTTTGATCCGTCGAACAGGGAGTAATCAGCCCCAGCATTTT. The chain links TRBV6-5 to TRBJ1-5; a weak D match, TRBD1 (6 bases). Germline V gene sequence: CDR1 MNHEY, CDR2 SVGAGI. V dropped 4 bases and J dropped 4 bases, with 20 bases sitting between them. This CDR3 comprises 17 residues.

The V call is TRBV25-1, the J call TRBJ2-7; 11 bases align to TRBD2. Germline V gives CDR1 MGHDK, CDR2 SYGVNS. J lost 2 bases, V lost 7 bases, and 4 bases had no gene match. CDR3 length: 14 residues. This chain's CDR3 is CASTLAGGAYEQYF. The CDR3 DNA follows: TGTGCCAGCACCTTAGCGGGAGGGGCCTACGAGCAGTACTTC.

J is TRBJ2-7 and V is TRBV28; D may be TRBD1 or TRBD2 (5 bases each). V was pared by 5 bases and J by 6 bases, with 17 bases between. The CDR3 has 14 amino acids. Germline values: CDR1 MDHEN, CDR2 SYDVKM. The CDR3 loop is CASSLTGGLREQYF. DNA for the CDR3: TGTGCCAGCAGTCTAACAGGAGGATTGCGCGAGCAGTACTTC. The full variable domain, with the rest looked up from reference TRBV28 and TRBJ2-7, is DVKVTQSSRYLVKRTGEKVFLECVQDMDHENMFWYRQDPGLGLRLIYFSYDVKMKEKGDIPEGYSVSREKKERFSLILESASTNQTSMYLCASSLTGGLREQYFGPGTRLTVT.

The V and J genes are TRBV11-2 and TRBJ2-7; the D is unclear. The CDR3 has 15 amino acids. With 3 bases removed from V and 0 bases from J, the gap between germline ends came to 12 bases. CDR1 SGHAT and CDR2 FQNNGV come from the germline V gene. The CDR3 coding sequence is TGTGCCAGCAGCTTTGGGATATCGGTCTCCTACGAGCAGTACTTC. Protein sequence: CASSFGISVSYEQYF.

This clonotype was found once. The CDR3 loop reads CASSRERFEGNEQFF. The CDR3 region has the DNA TGCGCCAGCAGCCGGGAGAGGTTTGAGGGCAATGAGCAGTTCTTC. V gene TRBV4-1 combines with J gene TRBJ2-1; the D gene is possibly TRBD2 (5 bases). The germline gives CDR1 MGHRA, CDR2 YSYEKL. V dropped 4 bases and J dropped 6 bases, with 16 bases sitting between them. The CDR3 has 15 amino acids.

V and J are TRBV29-1 and TRBJ2-1; 7 bases fit TRBD2. This CDR3 region has 15 residues. Unmatched junction bases numbered 7, after V lost 3 bases and J lost 2 bases. Germline V gene lookup returns CDR1 SQVTM and CDR2 ANQGSEA. The CDR3 loop reads CSVEGRGWPYNEQFF. CDR3 bases: TGCAGCGTTGAGGGGAGGGGTTGGCCCTACAATGAGCAGTTCTTC.

V and J are TRBV27 and TRBJ1-1; D is uncertain. This CDR3 comprises 15 residues. Between the trimmed V and J ends, which lost 7 bases and 0 bases, there was a span of 15 bases. The V gene's germline CDR1 is MNHEY and CDR2 SMNVEV (reference sequence). This chain's CDR3 is CASTPRFGMNTEAFF. Written as DNA, the CDR3 is TGTGCCAGCACCCCCCGGTTTGGGATGAACACTGAAGCTTTCTTT.

The V gene is TRBV4-1, the J gene TRBJ2-5, with D possibly matching TRBD1 (6 bases). This CDR3 spans 14 amino acids. Germline values: CDR1 MGHRA, CDR2 YSYEKL. Deletions cut 2 bases from V and 3 bases from J, with 10 bases between. The CDR3 spells CASSQTGLKETQYF. The DNA for the CDR3 is TGCGCCAGCAGCCAAACAGGGTTAAAAGAGACCCAGTACTTC.

The V gene is TRBV7-3, the J gene TRBJ2-7, with 9 bases identical to TRBD1. J lost 5 bases, V lost 4 bases, and 6 bases had no gene match. This CDR3 comprises 14 residues. Looked up from germline, CDR1 is SGHTA and CDR2 is FQGTGA. CDR3 coding DNA: TGTGCCAGCAGCTCGACAGGGGGGGAACACGAGCAGTACTTC. It yields the protein CASSSTGGEHEQYF.

This chain joins TRBV4-1 and TRBJ1-2; perhaps TRBD1 as D (6 bases). This CDR3 spans 15 amino acids. Germline values: CDR1 MGHRA, CDR2 YSYEKL. The ends were cut back, 3 bases at V and 4 bases at J, with 15 bases in the middle. CDR3 DNA sequence: TGCGCCAGCAGCCAGGGAGCGACAGGCAGCTATGGCTACACCTTC. It translates to CASSQGATGSYGYTF.

The V and J genes are TRBV14 and TRBJ2-5; D gene ambiguous. This CDR3 has 15 amino acids. CDR1 SGHDN and CDR2 FVKESK come from the germline V gene. Trimming removed 5 bases from V and 0 bases from J, with 13 bases in between. CDR3 sequence: CASSATPEHQETQYF. The DNA for the CDR3 is TGTGCCAGCAGCGCTACCCCGGAGCACCAAGAGACCCAGTACTTC.

The CDR3, as DNA: TGCAGCGTGTTCCTTAGCGGGAGTTATGAGCAGTTCTTC. Translating gives CSVFLSGSYEQFF. The rearrangement joins TRBV29-1 to TRBJ2-1; 9 nucleotides align to TRBD2. The junction had 8 bases not matched to a gene; V was cut back by 6 bases and J by 8 bases. There are 13 residues in the CDR3. The germline CDR1 and CDR2 sequences are SQVTM and ANQGSEA.

V gene TRBV18 combines with J gene TRBJ2-1; 12 bases fit TRBD1. Germline CDR1 and CDR2: KGHSH and LQKENI. The V gene end was trimmed by 2 bases and the J gene end by 5 bases; junction bases not matched to a gene: 7. This CDR3 contains 17 residues. DNA of the CDR3: TGTGCCAGCTCACCAACACCGGGACAGGGGGCTAACAATGAGCAGTTCTTC. This gives the protein CASSPTPGQGANNEQFF.

The CDR3 coding sequence is TGCGCCAGCAGCCAAGAAGCTCTTACGACGCCGAGAGATCGCAACAATGAGCAGTTCTTC. Its translation: CASSQEALTTPRDRNNEQFF. V and J are TRBV4-1 and TRBJ2-1, with D unclear. The V and J ends lost 0 bases and 5 bases respectively, with 26 bases between them. CDR1 MGHRA and CDR2 YSYEKL come from the germline V gene. The CDR3 length is 20 residues.

The chain joins TRBV11-2 to TRBJ2-7, with a possible D match to TRBD1 (6 bases). Trimming took off 4 bases at V and 3 bases at J, with 13 bases between the two ends. Germline values: CDR1 SGHAT, CDR2 FQNNGV. The CDR3 has 14 amino acids. The CDR3 DNA follows: TGTGCCAGCAGCTCCTCAGGGGACGGCTACGAGCAGTACTTC. Its translation is CASSSSGDGYEQYF.

The chain recombines TRBV7-9 with TRBJ2-5; perhaps D is TRBD1 or TRBD2 (5 bases each). Per germline, CDR1 SEHNR and CDR2 FQNEAQ (reference sequence). This CDR3 contains 16 residues. V lost 5 bases to trimming and J lost 3 bases, with 19 bases between them. CDR3 sequence: CASSPRIYGTEETQYF. The CDR3 DNA reads TGTGCCAGCAGCCCTAGAATATACGGGACGGAAGAGACCCAGTACTTC.

The J gene is TRBJ1-6, the V gene TRBV7-2; TRBD1 aligns across 8 bases. CDR3 length equals 18 residues. Germline CDR1 reads SGHTA; CDR2 reads FQGNSA. V was pared by 5 bases and J by 4 bases, with 13 bases of the junction left unmatched. The chain's CDR3 is CASSDGPGTGYYNSPLHF. The CDR3 DNA sequence: TGTGCCAGCAGCGACGGACCAGGGACAGGATATTATAATTCACCCCTCCACTTT.

This clonotype was seen a few times. This chain connects TRBV6-1 to TRBJ1-1; D remains ambiguous. CDR3 length equals 13 residues. V was pared by 6 bases and J by 1 base, with 9 bases between. Germline lookup yields CDR1 MNHNS and CDR2 SASEGT. The CDR3 reads CASRIASNTEAFF. In DNA form, the CDR3 reads TGTGCCAGCAGGATTGCATCGAACACTGAAGCTTTCTTT.

The chain recombines TRBV20-1 with TRBJ2-3, with a possible D match to TRBD1 (6 bases). Trimming took 6 bases from V and 6 from J, leaving 16 bases between them. The germline V gene has CDR1 DFQATT and CDR2 SNEGSKA (reference sequence). The CDR3 has 13 amino acids. CDR3 nucleotides: TGCAGTGCCCATCCAGGGGCCCGGGATACGCAGTATTTT. Protein product: CSAHPGARDTQYF.